The following is a T cell receptor beta chain sequence with its context. The antigen is not known. Unmatched junction bases numbered 17, after V lost 2 bases and J lost 10 bases. Germline V gene lookup returns CDR1 SGHDT and CDR2 YYEEEE. CDR3 size: 17 residues. This sample is drawn from a study of siplizumab effects on memory and regulatory T cells. Findings and caveats of the study: A minor share of alloreactive clones matched unstimulated subsets. Major contributors to the alloresponse seemed to be naive T cells, which also appeared more diverse than memory cells. Proliferating siplizumab-cultured Tregs lacked confirmed suppressive function. Roughly 75-96% of proliferating CD4+ or CD8+ clones lacked a naive or memory phenotype that could be assigned.

The repertoire was sequenced with immunoSEQ multiplex PCR; TCRdb's copy has only in-frame clones and lacks some. The sample lists approximately 100,000 clones, roughly 94% occurring once. Specimen: Tregs sorted from blood. The sequence was obtained from a human donor in good health. This chain uses TRBV5-6 with TRBJ2-7, with 11 bases lining up with TRBD1. The CDR3 coding sequence is TGTGCCAGCAGCTTCCGGACAGGGGGCAGGGGACCCCGACCCCAGTACTTC. Residues: CASSFRTGGRGPRPQYF.